This entry features one T cell receptor (beta chain) sequence. In the original processing: Amplified reference gene primers provided the basis for estimating nucleated cell counts. Sequencing was performed with immunoSEQ multiplex PCR; in TCRdb, only in-frame clones are kept and a portion is missing. Clone size and the V and J calls come from that table; the DNA yielded D and trimming. The data contain 43,000 or so clones, approximately 80% of them singletons. Trimming shortened V by 1 base and J by 10 bases, and 8 bases separated the two germline ends. The CDR3 sequence is 12 residues long. The V gene's germline CDR1 is SGHNT and CDR2 YENEEA. The sample comes from a study of blood T cell repertoires in COVID-19. Study-level information: The samples span acute and convalescent COVID-19 from the United States, Italy and Spain. PBMCs, B-cell-depleted T cells, or T cells provided the cDNA or gDNA that made up the material.

The rearrangement joins TRBV11-3 to TRBJ2-1; D is unresolved. Sequences were obtained from peripheral blood. The sequence was obtained from a woman aged 55-69 years with acute or convalescent COVID-19. In nucleotides, the CDR3 is TGTGCCAGCAGCTTAGTCGCGGAAGAGCAGTTCTTC. It encodes CASSLVAEEQFF.